This T cell receptor (beta chain) was found in a study of shared clonotypes between healthy human individuals (dated by TCRdb to the early 2020s). Study-level background: The cohort included a few men and a couple of women between 18 and 49 years of age. Per donor, three plates each were used for CD4 naive and CD4 memory, two for CD8 naive, and one for CD8 memory. To estimate repertoire size and how much clonotypes are shared between individuals, the study performed deep sequencing of blood TCR repertoires from a few healthy adults. Different laboratories and diverse techniques were used to prepare libraries and sequence TCR repertoires, to increase sequencing depth and limit assay-specific biases. Per donor, leukapheresis produced somewhere between about 0.85 and 10 billion PBMCs.

With respect to this clone: The antigen this receptor binds is unknown. Base qualities are not recorded, but no much larger clone differs from it by a single base.

There are 15 amino acids in the CDR3, from cysteine to phenylalanine inclusive. Only CDR3 DNA remains: 45 bases, in frame from the first base. V is pared back by 0 bases and J by 3 bases, with 9 bases lying between the germline termini. The donors were healthy, HIV-negative adults with no recently reported acute infections or vaccinations. All donors were Caucasian adults living in Nashville, Tennessee, USA. CD4+ T cells were enriched through magnetic negative selection, after which naive cells were positively selected on CD45RA and the remaining negative fraction served as the memory subset. After blood collection by leukapheresis, PBMCs were isolated using Ficoll-Histopaque density gradient centrifugation and then cryopreserved in the vapor phase of liquid nitrogen. Analytical flow cytometry was used to check the purity and quantity of each magnetically sorted T cell population. Each sorted fraction had its genomic DNA isolated and then quantified by UV absorbance on a Nanodrop 2000c.

TCR CDR3 regions were amplified from genomic DNA by multiplex PCR using the deep immunoSEQ assay. For each cell subset, the extracted genomic DNA was distributed evenly across all wells of several immunoSEQ 96-well plates, and each plate served as one replicate. For sorted subsets, each replicate PCR was loaded with about 0.2 ug genomic DNA, equivalent to some 31,000 T cell genomes. The purified libraries were quantified using a Qubit 3.0 fluorometer, sized with a Bioanalyzer 2100, and then quantified again using the KAPA Library Quantification kit. A separate single-read 150-cycle Illumina NextSeq 550 flow cell was used to sequence each immunoSEQ 96-well plate. The published analysis was carried out like this. The immunoSEQ output contained only junctional sequences without quality scores, so filtering could not match that applied to full-length reads. To assign V/J genes and CDR3, sequences were annotated against IMGT germline references using PyIR, a Python wrapper for IgBLAST v1.9. Any read was removed if the V/J assignment was weak (E-value above 1e-6), the CDR3 was missing, or the read contained stop codons, out-of-frame junctions, or ambiguous translated residues. A V3J clonotype was defined by an identical inferred V gene, J gene, and CDR3 amino acid sequence. Percentage overlap between repertoires was calculated by dividing the number of shared unique clonotypes by the size of the smaller repertoire. RTK rarefaction, the Chao1 estimator, and Recon v2.1 estimates of unobserved clonotypes were used to assess repertoire richness. Generation probabilities for all TCRbeta clonotypes obtained by the gDNA method from four donors were computed using OLGA. In its TCRdb copy, this immuneACCESS table keeps in-frame sequences only and misses some clones. Where compared with another copy, unresolved V genes explain less than half of these, and the others have no known cause. V, J and clone size derive from that table, while D and trimming were established from the DNA sequence. Across this sample there are 2 million to 2.5 million clones, with roughly 93% seen only once. Roughly 0.36% of the sample rests with the top ten.

What the research found in general, with its limitations: Sampling was restricted to blood, and TCR repertoires in tissues likely differ from the TCR repertoires found in blood. Because the study included only a small number of donors, the genetic and exposure-history diversity represented was limited. Naive subsets generally had larger estimated clonotype richness than memory subsets. Even with the large sequencing depth, rarefaction of the sorted-subset datasets indicated that sequencing was incomplete. When a handful of donors were compared, the shared fraction of clonotypes was roughly 5% for naive CD4, about 4% for naive CD8, 2% to 2.5% for memory CD4, and 0.3% to 0.5% for memory CD8. Based on pairwise subsampling, the degree of clonotype sharing among donors was expected to be affected by sequencing depth. Compared with non-shared clonotypes, the clonotypes found in all four sorted-subset donors had higher generation probabilities.

The sequencing input was naive CD4+ T cells from PBMCs. Read against the paper, the sample's cell subset or site label means: CD45RA+ positively selected. The V and J genes are TRBV23-1 and TRBJ2-1, and perhaps TRBD1 as D gene, on 5 matching bases. TRBV23-1 is designated an ORF whose function remains uncertain. The TCR was taken from a man younger than 35 in good health. Some clones in this sample may be carry-over from other donors' samples. The CDR3 region: CASSQSRDSYNEQFF. At the DNA level, the sequence is TGCGCCAGCAGTCAATCGAGAGACAGCTACAATGAGCAGTTCTTC.